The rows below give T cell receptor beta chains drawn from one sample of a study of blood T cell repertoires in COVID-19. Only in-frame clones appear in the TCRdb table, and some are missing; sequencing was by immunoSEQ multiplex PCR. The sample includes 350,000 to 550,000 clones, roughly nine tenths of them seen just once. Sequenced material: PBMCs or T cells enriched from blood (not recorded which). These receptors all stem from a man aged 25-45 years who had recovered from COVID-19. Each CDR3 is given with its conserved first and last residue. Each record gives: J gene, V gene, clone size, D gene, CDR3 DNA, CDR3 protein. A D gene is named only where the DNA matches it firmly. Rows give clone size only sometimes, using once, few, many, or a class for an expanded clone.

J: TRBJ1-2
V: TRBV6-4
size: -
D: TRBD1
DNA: TGTGCCAGCAGTGACTCGATACAGGGGTATGGCTACACCTTC
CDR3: CASSDSIQGYGYTF

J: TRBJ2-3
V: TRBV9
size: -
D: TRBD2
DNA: TGTGCCAGCAGTTGGGGGACTACCAACACAGATACGCAGTATTTT
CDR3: CASSWGTTNTDTQYF

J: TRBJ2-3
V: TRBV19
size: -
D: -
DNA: TGTGCCAGTAGTCCGCAACATATAAGGACTCCTAGGGGCACAGATACGCAGTATTTT
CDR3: CASSPQHIRTPRGTDTQYF

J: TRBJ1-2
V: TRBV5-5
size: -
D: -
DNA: TGTGCCAGCAGCTTGGCCGTCGGGGTAGTTAACTATGGCTACACCTTC
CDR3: CASSLAVGVVNYGYTF

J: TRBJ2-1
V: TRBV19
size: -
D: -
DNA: TGTGCCAGTAGTATAGGAGGGCGGGTTTACAATGAGCAGTTCTTC
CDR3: CASSIGGRVYNEQFF

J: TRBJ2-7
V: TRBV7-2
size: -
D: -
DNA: TGTGCCAGCAGCCCTAGGTGGGGCTCTGCCAGCTACGAGCAGTACTTC
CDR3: CASSPRWGSASYEQYF

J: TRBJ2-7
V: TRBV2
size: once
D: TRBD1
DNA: TGTGCCAGCAGTGAAAGTGGTACCGGGACAGTTGATAACTTC
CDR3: CASSESGTGTVDNF

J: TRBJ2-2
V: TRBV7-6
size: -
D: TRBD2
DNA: TGTGCCAGCAGCTTGGCGGGAGTGCTCACCGGGGAGCTGTTTTTT
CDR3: CASSLAGVLTGELFF

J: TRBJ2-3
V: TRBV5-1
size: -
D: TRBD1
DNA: TGCGCCAGCAGCGTAGGACAGGGGAGCGGAGATACGCAGTATTTT
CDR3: CASSVGQGSGDTQYF

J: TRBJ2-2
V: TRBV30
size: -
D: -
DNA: TGTGCCTGGTCTAAGGACAGCGCGAACACCGGGGAGCTGTTTTTT
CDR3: CAWSKDSANTGELFF

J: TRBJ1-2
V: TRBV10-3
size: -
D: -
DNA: TGTGCCATCACCCAGAACAGGGACGACTATGGCTACACCTTC
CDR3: CAITQNRDDYGYTF

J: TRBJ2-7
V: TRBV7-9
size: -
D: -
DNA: TGTGCCAGCAGCTTAGTACAGGCCTACGTCTGGGAGCAGTACTTC
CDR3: CASSLVQAYVWEQYF

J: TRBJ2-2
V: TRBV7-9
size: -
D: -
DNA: TGTGCCAGCAGCTTGGGGCACGGGGAGCTGTTTTTT
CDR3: CASSLGHGELFF

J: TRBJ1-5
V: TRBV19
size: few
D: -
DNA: TGTGCCAGTAGCATGGGCCTGGGTAGTCAGCCCCAGCATTTT
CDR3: CASSMGLGSQPQHF

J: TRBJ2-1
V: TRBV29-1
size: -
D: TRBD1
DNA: TGCAGCGTCCGTCCGGGACAGGGAGCTACAAGGAATGAGCAGTTCTTC
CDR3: CSVRPGQGATRNEQFF

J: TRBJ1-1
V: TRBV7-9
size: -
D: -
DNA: TGTGCCGGATCCATAAGGGAGGGGCGGACTTTCTTT
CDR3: CAGSIREGRTFF

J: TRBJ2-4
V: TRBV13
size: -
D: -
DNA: TGTGCCAGCAGCCCGGAATCCGGGATAGCCAAAAACATTCAGTACTTC
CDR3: CASSPESGIAKNIQYF

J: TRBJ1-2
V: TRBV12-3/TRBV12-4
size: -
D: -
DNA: TGTGCCAGCAGCCTCGGGGGGCTGGGCTACACCTTC
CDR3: CASSLGGLGYTF

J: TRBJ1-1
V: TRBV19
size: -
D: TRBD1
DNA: TGTGCCACCCGGGACAGGGGGCGCGAAGCTTTCTTT
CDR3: CATRDRGREAFF

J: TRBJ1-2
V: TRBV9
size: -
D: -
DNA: TGTGCCAGCAAGGGGTATGGTGTGGGCTACTCTAACTATGGCTACACCTTC
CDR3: CASKGYGVGYSNYGYTF

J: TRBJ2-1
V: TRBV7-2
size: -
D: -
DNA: TGTGCCAGCAGCTTAGGGTTGAGTGGGGCGTACAATGAGCAGTTCTTC
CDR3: CASSLGLSGAYNEQFF

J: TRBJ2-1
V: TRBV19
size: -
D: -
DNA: TGTGCCAGTCTCGGGCGGGCAGCCTACAATGAGCAGTTCTTC
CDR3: CASLGRAAYNEQFF

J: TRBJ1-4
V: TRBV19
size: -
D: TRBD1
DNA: TGTGCCAGTAGTCCGGCAGGGGGCCCCAGCGAAAAACTGTTTTTT
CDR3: CASSPAGGPSEKLFF

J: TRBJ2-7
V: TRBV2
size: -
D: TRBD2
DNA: TGTGCCAGCAGTGTAGGACTAGCGGGAGGGCCCTCCCATAGGGATGAGCAGTACTTC
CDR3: CASSVGLAGGPSHRDEQYF

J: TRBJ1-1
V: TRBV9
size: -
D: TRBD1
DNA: TGTGCCAGCAGCCGAACGACAGGGGTTAATACTGAAGCTTTCTTT
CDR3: CASSRTTGVNTEAFF

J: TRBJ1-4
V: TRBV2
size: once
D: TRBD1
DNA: TGTGCCAGCAGTCCGAGGGACAGCCGGAACGAAAAACTGTTTTTT
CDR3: CASSPRDSRNEKLFF

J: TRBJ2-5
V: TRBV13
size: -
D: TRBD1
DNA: TGTGCCAGCAGCCGAAAGCCTTACAGGGGGCGGCAAGAGACCCAGTACTTC
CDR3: CASSRKPYRGRQETQYF

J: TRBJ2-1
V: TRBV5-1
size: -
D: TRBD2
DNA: TGCGCCAGCAGCACCGGGGGGACCCAGACCTACAATGAGCAGTTCTTC
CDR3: CASSTGGTQTYNEQFF

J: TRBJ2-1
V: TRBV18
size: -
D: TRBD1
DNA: TGTGCCAGCTCACCGGCGGGACAGGGGGCGGCCAATGAGCAGTTCTTC
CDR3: CASSPAGQGAANEQFF

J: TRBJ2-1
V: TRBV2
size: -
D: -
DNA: TGTGCCAGCAGTGAAGCCCGCGTACACGGGTTAATGGACAATGAGCAGTTCTTC
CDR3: CASSEARVHGLMDNEQFF

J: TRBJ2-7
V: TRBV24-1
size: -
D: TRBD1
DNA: TGTGCCACCAGTGATTTGCCGGGACAGGGGGGTATCTACGAGCAGTACTTC
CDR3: CATSDLPGQGGIYEQYF

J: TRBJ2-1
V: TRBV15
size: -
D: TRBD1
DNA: TGTGCCACCAGCAGAGATCAGGGGGCTTTGTCCTACAATGAGCAGTTCTTC
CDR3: CATSRDQGALSYNEQFF

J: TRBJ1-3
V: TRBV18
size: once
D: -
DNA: TGTGCCAGCTCACCTTTCCCAGACTCTGGAAACACCATATATTTT
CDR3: CASSPFPDSGNTIYF

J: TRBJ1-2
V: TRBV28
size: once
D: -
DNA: TGTGCCAGCAGTTTAACGGGGGGCGGCACCTGGTATGGCTACACCTTC
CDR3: CASSLTGGGTWYGYTF

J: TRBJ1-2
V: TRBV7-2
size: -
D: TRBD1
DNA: TGTGCCAGCAGCTGGGGACAGGGGGGAATTGGCTACACCTTC
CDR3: CASSWGQGGIGYTF

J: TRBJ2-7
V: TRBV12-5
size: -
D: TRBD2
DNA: TGTGCTAGTGGTTTGGCAAAGGAGGGACTAGCTGAAATATACGAGCAGTACTTC
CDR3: CASGLAKEGLAEIYEQYF

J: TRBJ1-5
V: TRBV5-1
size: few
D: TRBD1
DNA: TGCGCCAGCAGCGAGGGACAGCTCAATCAGCCCCAGCATTTT
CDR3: CASSEGQLNQPQHF

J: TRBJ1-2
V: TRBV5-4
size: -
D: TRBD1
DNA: TGTGCCAGCAGCCCCTACCTTGGGACAGGGGGCTATGGCTACACCTTC
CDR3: CASSPYLGTGGYGYTF

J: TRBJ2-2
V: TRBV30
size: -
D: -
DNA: TGTGCCTGGAAAAGGGGAAGTAACACCGGGGAGCTGTTTTTT
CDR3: CAWKRGSNTGELFF

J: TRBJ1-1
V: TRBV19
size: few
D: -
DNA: TGTGCCAGTATGGACGGGGGCCCGGGAGGCACTGAAGCTTTCTTT
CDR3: CASMDGGPGGTEAFF

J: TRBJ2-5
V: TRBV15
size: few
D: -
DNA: TGTGCCACCAGCAGAGATCAGGGGGAGACCCAGTACTTC
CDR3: CATSRDQGETQYF

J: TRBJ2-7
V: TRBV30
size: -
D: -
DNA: TGTGCCTGGAGTTGGGCTTCCTCCTACGAGCAGTACTTC
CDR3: CAWSWASSYEQYF

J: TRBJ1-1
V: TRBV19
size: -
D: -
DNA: TGTGCCAGTAGTATAACAGGCCCGAACACTGAAGCTTTCTTT
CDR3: CASSITGPNTEAFF

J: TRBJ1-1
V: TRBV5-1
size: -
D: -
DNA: TGCGCCAGCAGCTTGTACGCCGGGTACACTGAAGCTTTCTTT
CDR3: CASSLYAGYTEAFF

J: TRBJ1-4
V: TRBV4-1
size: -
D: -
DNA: TGCGCCAGCAGCCAGTCCCAGGGTTGGGAAAAACTGTTTTTT
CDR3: CASSQSQGWEKLFF

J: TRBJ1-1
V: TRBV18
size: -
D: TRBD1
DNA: TGTGCCAGCTCACCACCTGAAAGGGGGCGGACTGAAGCTTTCTTT
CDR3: CASSPPERGRTEAFF